This T cell receptor (beta chain) was identified in a study of T cell repertoires in breast cancer. Study-level information: Samples were breast cancer tumors, lymph nodes and blood from patients, and control blood.

The expanded emulsion RT-PCR method captured paired alpha and beta chains from CD8+ T cells. Study-wide findings and caveats: Seven or more patient tumors shared roughly 20 TCR pairs rarely seen in control blood. Tumor-involved sentinel lymph nodes shared about fourfold more TCRs with matched tumors than tumor-free nodes (approximately 8% versus 2%).

This clonotype was picked up a small number of times. The antigen remains unidentified. Unpaired genes were suppressed by blocking oligonucleotides during a second nested PCR. A single record per CDR3 protein comes from TCRdb applying MiXCR to the emulsion pairing reads. The repertoire includes about 40,000 distinct CDR3 sequences, under 50% of them detected once, and around three fifths sits in the top ten. This CDR3 contains 14 residues. CDR1 and CDR2 from the germline V gene are MNHNY and SVGAGI (reference sequence). V shed 4 bases and J shed 5 bases, with 13 bases lying between them. This TCR was sampled from a pool of human donors with breast cancer or a healthy control (not recorded which). The chain employs TRBV6-6 and TRBJ2-3, with D possibly matching TRBD1 (5 bases). Sequenced: CD8+ T cells. The CDR3 nucleotides are TGTGCCAGCAGTTCGCCCCCGGACAAAGATACGCAGTATTTT. Encoded protein: CASSSPPDKDTQYF.